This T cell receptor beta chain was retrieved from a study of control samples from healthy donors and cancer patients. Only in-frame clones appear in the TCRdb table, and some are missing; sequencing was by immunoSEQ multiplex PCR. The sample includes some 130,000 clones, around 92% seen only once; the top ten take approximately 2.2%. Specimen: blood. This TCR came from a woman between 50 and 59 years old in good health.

The chain's CDR3 is CASSSGQTNEKLFF. The CDR3, as DNA: TGTGCCAGCAGTTCGGGACAGACTAATGAAAAACTGTTTTTT. The chain couples TRBV28 to TRBJ1-4, with TRBD1 identical over 7 bases. The CDR3 runs to 14 residues. Germline values: CDR1 MDHEN, CDR2 SYDVKM. With 4 bases clipped from V and 2 bases from J, the junction kept 1 base outside the gene matches.